The 23 T cell receptor beta chains below come from one sample, sequenced in a study of somatic mutations in cytotoxic T cells in rheumatoid arthritis. TCRdb keeps only in-frame clones here, not all; method: immunoSEQ multiplex PCR. The sample holds under 15,000 clones, approximately 80% seen once. The material sequenced was CD8+ T cells sorted from blood. These receptors were obtained from a man aged 50 to 60 in good health.

The table lists this clone with a few counts. The chain carries TRBV6-4 and TRBJ2-1, with 9 bases that match TRBD1. Germline CDR1 MRHNA, CDR2 SNTAGT. Losses at the gene ends were 0 bases for V and 6 bases for J; bases not matched to a gene: 6. The CDR3 extends over 16 amino acids. This CDR3 reads CASSDSPGQGSNEQFF. CDR3 coding DNA: TGTGCCAGCAGTGACTCTCCGGGACAGGGAAGCAATGAGCAGTTCTTC.

This clone appeared a single time. This chain links TRBV7-8 with TRBJ1-2; a possible D gene is TRBD1 (5 bases). Deletions cut 4 bases from V and 8 bases from J, with 14 bases between. Germline loops: CDR1 SGHVS, CDR2 FQNEAQ. This CDR3 spans 13 amino acids. The CDR3 sequence is CASSSRNGGGYTF. CDR3 DNA sequence: TGTGCCAGCAGCTCACGGAATGGGGGGGGCTACACCTTC.

V gene TRBV19 combines with J gene TRBJ2-1; 9 bases align to TRBD2. This CDR3 is built from 15 residues. The ends lost 3 bases at V and 4 bases at J; junction bases unmatched: 4. Germline lookup yields CDR1 LNHDA and CDR2 SQIVND (reference sequence). CDR3 sequence (DNA): TGTGCCAGTAGTATGGCTAGCGGGGTTTACAATGAGCAGTTCTTC. Translation: CASSMASGVYNEQFF.

The CDR3 DNA follows: TGTGCCAGCAGCTTCTGGGACAGGGAGGGGGCCAACGTCCTGACTTTC. Amino acids: CASSFWDREGANVLTF. J is TRBJ2-6 and V is TRBV7-2, with 9 bases lining up with TRBD1. The CDR3 covers 16 residues. CDR1 is SGHTA and CDR2 is FQGNSA in the germline V gene. V shed 3 bases, J shed 4 bases, and the junction held 4 bases outside the gene matches.

This sequence joins TRBV4-1 and TRBJ1-1; D ambiguous. Looked up from germline, CDR1 is MGHRA and CDR2 is YSYEKL. V shed 0 bases and J shed 0 bases, with 5 bases lying between them. The CDR3 extends over 14 amino acids. CDR3 in DNA: TGCGCCAGCAGCCAAGAGGGATTGAACACTGAAGCTTTCTTT. It specifies CASSQEGLNTEAFF.

The chain recombines TRBV7-8 with TRBJ1-1; D possibly corresponds to TRBD1 (6 bases). CDR3 length: 17 residues. V was clipped by 1 base and J by 2 bases, with 17 bases between them. CDR1 and CDR2 (germline): SGHVS, FQNEAQ. CDR3 amino acids: CASSLVTGRMGNTEAFF. The CDR3 nucleotides are TGTGCCAGCAGCTTAGTAACAGGGCGAATGGGTAACACTGAAGCTTTCTTT. Drawing the rest from reference TRBV7-8 and TRBJ1-1, the complete variable domain is GAGVSQSPRYKVAKRGQDVALRCDPISGHVSLFWYQQALGQGPEFLTYFQNEAQLDKSGLPSDRFFAERPEGSVSTLKIQRTQQEDSAVYLCASSLVTGRMGNTEAFFGQGTRLTVV.

The chain is built from TRBV5-1 and TRBJ1-2, with D perhaps TRBD1 (6 bases). Germline V gene sequence: CDR1 SGHRS, CDR2 YFSETQ. The V gene lost 6 bases and the J gene lost 0 bases, with 18 bases spanning the gap. CDR3 length: 16 residues. The CDR3 loop reads CASNVGRGRSNYGYTF. Written as DNA, the CDR3 is TGCGCCAGCAACGTGGGCAGGGGACGATCTAACTATGGCTACACCTTC.

The chain is built from TRBV5-1 and TRBJ2-1; 11 bases fit TRBD2. Per germline, CDR1 SGHRS and CDR2 YFSETQ. The length of the CDR3 is 18 residues. Trimming at V came to 1 base and at J to 2 bases, leaving 8 bases not matched to a gene. In DNA form, the CDR3 reads TGCGCCAGCAGCTTGAACCTAGCGGGGGGCACTCCCTACAATGAGCAGTTCTTC. Protein product: CASSLNLAGGTPYNEQFF.

The chain combines TRBV5-5 with TRBJ1-1; 7 bases are a match to TRBD1. Per germline, CDR1 SGHKS and CDR2 YYEKEE (reference sequence). This CDR3 comprises 16 residues. J gave up 1 base and V 2 bases, and 8 bases lay outside the gene matches. CDR3 sequence reads: CASSLSPDRANTEAFF. Written as DNA, the CDR3 is TGTGCCAGCAGCTTAAGCCCCGACAGGGCGAACACTGAAGCTTTCTTT.

V usage is TRBV7-6 and J usage is TRBJ1-4; TRBD1 might be the D (5 bases). V shed 4 bases and J shed 0 bases, with 9 bases lying between them. CDR3 length equals 15 residues. The V gene's germline CDR1 is SGHVS and CDR2 FNYEAQ. The CDR3, as DNA: TGTGCCAGCAGCTCCTCAGGGCCAACTAATGAAAAACTGTTTTTT. Protein sequence: CASSSSGPTNEKLFF.

This chain links TRBV9 with TRBJ1-2; possibly TRBD1 for D (6 bases). The germline gives CDR1 SGDLS, CDR2 YYNGEE. The CDR3 totals 14 residues. The ends were cut back, 4 bases at V and 0 bases at J, with 10 bases in the middle. The chain's CDR3 is CASSPTGSNYGYTF. DNA of the CDR3: TGTGCCAGCAGCCCGACAGGATCTAACTATGGCTACACCTTC.

CDR3 nucleotide sequence: TGTGCCAGCAGCGCCCACAGTCTCAACTATGGCTACACCTTC. This sequence encodes CASSAHSLNYGYTF. The chain joins TRBV7-9 to TRBJ1-2; D gene uncertain. The CDR3 is made up of 14 amino acids. From germline, CDR1 is SEHNR and CDR2 FQNEAQ (reference sequence). Trimming cost V 5 bases and J 2 bases, with 12 bases left between them.

This clone was seen only a few times. This chain uses TRBV5-3 with TRBJ1-6, with 10 bases aligning to TRBD1. TRBV5-3 carries the ORF label, with uncertain function. The CDR3 is 17 residues long. The V gene end was trimmed by 4 bases and the J gene end by 6 bases; junction bases not matched to a gene: 10. Written as DNA, the CDR3 is TGTGCCAGAAGCAGACGAACCGGGACAGGGGTTAATTCACCCCTCCACTTT. This encodes CARSRRTGTGVNSPLHF.

The rearrangement joins TRBV7-9 to TRBJ2-3; no clear D. Looked up from germline, CDR1 is SEHNR and CDR2 is FQNEAQ (reference sequence). The CDR3 has 14 amino acids. Between the trimmed V and J ends, which lost 3 bases and 7 bases, there was a span of 14 bases. The CDR3 protein is CASSLNDPEYTQYF. Here the CDR3 DNA reads TGTGCCAGCAGCTTGAACGACCCCGAATATACGCAGTATTTT.

The V and J genes are TRBV10-1 and TRBJ2-1; 12 nucleotides align to TRBD2. The CDR3 runs to 17 residues. V shed 0 bases and J 4 bases; nucleotides not matched to a gene: 4. Germline loops: CDR1 WNHNN, CDR2 SYGVQD (reference sequence). The CDR3 DNA reads as TGCGCCAGCAGTGAGTCGTCTAGCGGGGGGGTGTACAATGAGCAGTTCTTC. It yields the protein CASSESSSGGVYNEQFF.

The chain uses TRBV11-2 and TRBJ2-1; 9 bases are shared with TRBD2. Per the germline V gene, CDR1 is SGHAT and CDR2 is FQNNGV. V was pared by 6 bases and J by 5 bases, with 11 bases of the junction left unmatched. The CDR3 is 16 residues long. CDR3 coding DNA: TGTGCCAGCAGTTCCCGGACTAGCGACGTCCACAATGAGCAGTTCTTC. Translation: CASSSRTSDVHNEQFF.

The chain carries TRBV6-5 and TRBJ2-7; D uncertain. Between the trimmed V and J ends, which lost 7 bases and 4 bases, there was a span of 14 bases. The CDR3 spans 13 residues. Germline CDR1 is MNHEY and CDR2 is SVGAGI. CDR3 loop: CASTSPTGYEQYF. The DNA for the CDR3 is TGTGCCAGCACCTCGCCGACTGGTTACGAGCAGTACTTC.

The gene calls are TRBV14 and TRBJ1-4; D ambiguous. The V gene's germline CDR1 is SGHDN and CDR2 FVKESK. This CDR3 comprises 16 residues. Trimming stripped 3 bases from V and 0 bases from J, with 11 bases between. CDR3 residues: CASSHIEDPTNEKLFF. The CDR3 bases are TGTGCCAGCAGCCATATCGAAGATCCAACTAATGAAAAACTGTTTTTT. Complete variable domain (other parts from reference TRBV14 and TRBJ1-4): EAGVTQFPSHSVIEKGQTVTLRCDPISGHDNLYWYRRVMGKEIKFLLHFVKESKQDESGMPNNRFLAERTGGTYSTLKVQPAELEDSGVYFCASSHIEDPTNEKLFFGSGTQLSVL.

This clone has more than one count but fewer than ten. The chain couples TRBV6-5 to TRBJ1-1, with D unresolved. The CDR3 length is 15 residues. Germline CDR1 is MNHEY and CDR2 is SVGAGI. The V gene lost 2 bases and the J gene lost 0 bases, with 10 bases spanning the gap. The CDR3 sequence: CASSYGTELNTEAFF. CDR3 DNA sequence: TGTGCCAGCAGTTACGGCACAGAACTGAACACTGAAGCTTTCTTT.

V is TRBV11-3 and J is TRBJ2-5; D uncertain. Germline V gene sequence: CDR1 SGHNT, CDR2 YENEEA. The CDR3 totals 15 residues. Trimming stripped 1 base from V and 2 bases from J, with 11 bases between. CDR3 sequence (DNA): TGTGCCAGCAGCTTAGGTGCAGTTGCACAAGAGACCCAGTACTTC. Protein: CASSLGAVAQETQYF.

The chain combines TRBV27 with TRBJ2-7; 7 nucleotides match TRBD2. Germline assignment: CDR1 MNHEY and CDR2 SMNVEV (reference sequence). This CDR3 comprises 12 residues. J lost 4 bases, V lost 7 bases, and 4 bases had no gene match. CDR3 amino acids: CASMGGTYEQYF. The CDR3 bases are TGTGCCAGCATGGGAGGGACTTACGAGCAGTACTTC.

This chain connects TRBV9 to TRBJ2-2, with TRBD2 identical over 11 bases. Germline CDR1 SGDLS, CDR2 YYNGEE. The CDR3 has 16 residues. Germline trimming cut 4 bases from V and 4 bases from J; bases unmatched to any gene: 6. CDR3 DNA: TGTGCCAGCAGCTTTAGCGGGAGGGCGGCCACCGGGGAGCTGTTTTTT. It yields the protein CASSFSGRAATGELFF.

This chain uses TRBV9 with TRBJ2-2, with D perhaps matching TRBD1 or TRBD2 (5 bases each). This CDR3 is 16 amino acids long. Germline values: CDR1 SGDLS, CDR2 YYNGEE. Deletions cut 0 bases from V and 6 bases from J, with 15 bases between. CDR3 sequence reads: CASSVAYLMGAGELFF. In DNA, the CDR3 is TGTGCCAGCAGCGTAGCTTATTTGATGGGGGCCGGGGAGCTGTTTTTT.